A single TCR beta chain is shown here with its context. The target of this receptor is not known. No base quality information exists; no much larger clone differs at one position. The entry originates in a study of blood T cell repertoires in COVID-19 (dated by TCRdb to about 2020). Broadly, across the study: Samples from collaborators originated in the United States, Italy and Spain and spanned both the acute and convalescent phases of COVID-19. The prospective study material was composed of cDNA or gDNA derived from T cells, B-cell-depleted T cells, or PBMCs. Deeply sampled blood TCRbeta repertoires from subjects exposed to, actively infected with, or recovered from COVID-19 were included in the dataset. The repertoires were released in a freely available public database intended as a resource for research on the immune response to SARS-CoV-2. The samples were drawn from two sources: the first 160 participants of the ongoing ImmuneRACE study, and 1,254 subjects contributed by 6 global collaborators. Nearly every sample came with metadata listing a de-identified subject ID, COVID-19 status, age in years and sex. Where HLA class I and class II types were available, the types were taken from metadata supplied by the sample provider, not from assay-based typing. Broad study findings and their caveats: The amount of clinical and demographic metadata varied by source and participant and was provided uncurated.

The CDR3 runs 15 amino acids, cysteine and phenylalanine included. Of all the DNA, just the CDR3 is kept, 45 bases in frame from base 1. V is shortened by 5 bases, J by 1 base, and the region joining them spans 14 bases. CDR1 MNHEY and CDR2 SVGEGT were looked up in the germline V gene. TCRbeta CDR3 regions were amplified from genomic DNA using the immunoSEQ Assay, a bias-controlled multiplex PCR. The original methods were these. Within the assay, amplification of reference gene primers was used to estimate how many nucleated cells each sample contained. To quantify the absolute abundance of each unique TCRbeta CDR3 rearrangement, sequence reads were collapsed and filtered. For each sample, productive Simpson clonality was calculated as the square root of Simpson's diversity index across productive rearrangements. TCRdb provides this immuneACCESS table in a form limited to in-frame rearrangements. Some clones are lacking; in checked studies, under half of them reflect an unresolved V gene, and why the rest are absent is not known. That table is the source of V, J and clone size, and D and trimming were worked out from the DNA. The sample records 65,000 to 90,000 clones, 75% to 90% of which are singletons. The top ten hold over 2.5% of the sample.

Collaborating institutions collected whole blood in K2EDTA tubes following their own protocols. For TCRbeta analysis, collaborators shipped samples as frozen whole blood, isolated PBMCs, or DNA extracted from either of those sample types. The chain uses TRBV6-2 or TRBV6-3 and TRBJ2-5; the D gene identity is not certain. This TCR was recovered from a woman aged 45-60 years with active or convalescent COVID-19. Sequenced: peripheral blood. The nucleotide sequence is TGTGCCAGCAGTCCGCACCCCCCTACCCAAGAGACCCAGTACTTC. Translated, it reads CASSPHPPTQETQYF.